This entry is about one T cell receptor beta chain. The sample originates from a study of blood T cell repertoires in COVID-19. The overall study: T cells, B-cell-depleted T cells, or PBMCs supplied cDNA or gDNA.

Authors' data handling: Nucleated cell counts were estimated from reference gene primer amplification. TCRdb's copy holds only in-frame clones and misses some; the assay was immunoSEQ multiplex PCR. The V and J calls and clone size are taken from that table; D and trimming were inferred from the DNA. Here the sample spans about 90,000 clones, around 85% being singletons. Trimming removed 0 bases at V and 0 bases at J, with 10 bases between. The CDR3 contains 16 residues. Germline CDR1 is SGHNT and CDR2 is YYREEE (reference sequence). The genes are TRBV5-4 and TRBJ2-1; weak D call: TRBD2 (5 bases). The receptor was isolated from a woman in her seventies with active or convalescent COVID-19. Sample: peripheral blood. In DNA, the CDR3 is TGTGCCAGCAGCTTGGGGGGAGTAATCTCCTACAATGAGCAGTTCTTC. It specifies CASSLGGVISYNEQFF.